The 27 T cell receptor beta chains below come from one sample, sequenced in a study of T and B cells in COVID-19 patients. TRB rearrangements were amplified by multiplex PCR with BIOMED2 TRB-A/B primers. TCRdb passed the multiplex PCR reads through MiXCR, listing each CDR3 protein once. The table shows around 7,500 distinct CDR3 sequences, with 35% to 45% occurring only once. Each TRB amplification used roughly 220-550 ng of genomic DNA from blood. The source material was blood. Every receptor here comes from a human donor who had recovered from COVID-19.

This clonotype appeared a few times. This rearrangement joins TRBV5-4 to TRBJ2-2, with D tentatively TRBD1 or TRBD2 (5 bases each). Looked up from germline, CDR1 is SGHNT and CDR2 is YYREEE (reference sequence). Trimming pared 4 bases from V and 2 bases from J, leaving 9 bases between. The CDR3 is 14 residues long. The CDR3 is CASSLGENTGELFF. CDR3 bases: TGTGCCAGCAGCCTGGGGGAAAACACCGGGGAGCTGTTTTTT.

In its sample, this clonotype was seen a few times. The J gene is TRBJ1-1, the V gene TRBV19; no definite D call. Germline CDR1 reads LNHDA; CDR2 reads SQIVND (reference sequence). The CDR3 consists of 11 residues. Deletions cut 7 bases from V and 0 bases from J, with 3 bases between. In DNA form, the CDR3 reads TGTGCCAGTATCATGAACACTGAAGCTTTCTTT. It specifies CASIMNTEAFF.

This clonotype was detected once. CDR3 DNA: TGTGCCACCTCTGGAGCAGGGGTAGCCAAAAACATTCAGTACTTC. It specifies CATSGAGVAKNIQYF. The chain uses TRBV15 and TRBJ2-4, with D possibly being TRBD1 (6 bases). This CDR3 is 15 amino acids long. V was cut by 8 bases and J by 0 bases, with 14 bases left in between. Germline CDR1 LNHNV, CDR2 YYDKDF (reference sequence).

The chain carries TRBV6-5 and TRBJ2-1, with 7 bases matching TRBD2. Germline trimming cut 6 bases from V and 3 bases from J; bases unmatched to any gene: 5. This CDR3 has 14 residues. Looked up from germline, CDR1 is MNHEY and CDR2 is SVGAGI. The CDR3 loop reads CASSKAGRYNEQFF. DNA of the CDR3: TGTGCCAGCAGCAAAGCGGGGCGCTACAATGAGCAGTTCTTC.

In its sample, this clonotype is medium-sized. J is TRBJ2-5 and V is TRBV29-1, with 10 bases lining up with TRBD1. Per germline, CDR1 SQVTM and CDR2 ANQGSEA. V lost 3 bases, J lost 0 bases, and 7 bases stayed unmatched. The CDR3 contains 16 residues. The CDR3 nucleotides are TGCAGCGTTGAGGTGGGACAGGGGACCCACCAAGAGACCCAGTACTTC. Encoded protein: CSVEVGQGTHQETQYF.

The J gene is TRBJ1-3, the V gene TRBV18; no reliable D call. Germline V gene sequence: CDR1 KGHSH, CDR2 LQKENI. V gave up 5 bases and J gave up 2 bases, with 16 bases separating them. The length of the CDR3 is 16 residues. Here the CDR3 DNA reads TGTGCCAGCTCAAACGACATCCGTGGGGCTGGAAACACCATATATTTT. The encoded protein is CASSNDIRGAGNTIYF. Complete variable domain (other parts from reference TRBV18 and TRBJ1-3): NAGVMQNPRHLVRRRGQEARLRCSPMKGHSHVYWYRQLPEEGLKFMVYLQKENIIDESGMPKERFSAEFPKEGPSILRIQQVVRGDSAAYFCASSNDIRGAGNTIYFGEGSWLTVV.

In its sample, this clonotype ranks as medium-sized (0.01 to 0.1%). The chain combines TRBV19 with TRBJ2-1; unclear D gene. Trimming removed 0 bases from V and 2 bases from J, with 8 bases in between. The CDR3 contains 15 residues. Germline values: CDR1 LNHDA, CDR2 SQIVND (reference sequence). The CDR3: CASSIEETPYNEQFF. For the CDR3, the DNA is TGTGCCAGTAGTATAGAGGAGACTCCCTACAATGAGCAGTTCTTC.

This clonotype occurred a few times. This chain joins TRBV19 and TRBJ1-5; 7 bases map to TRBD1. J lost 5 bases, V lost 5 bases, and 3 bases had no gene match. The CDR3 sequence is 13 residues long. Germline V gives CDR1 LNHDA, CDR2 SQIVND (reference sequence). In DNA form, the CDR3 reads TGTGCCAGTAGTGCGCAGGGGGATCAGCCCCAGCATTTT. Protein sequence: CASSAQGDQPQHF.

The gene calls are TRBV15 and TRBJ2-2, with D perhaps assigned TRBD1 or TRBD2 (5 bases each). The germline V gene encodes CDR1 LNHNV and CDR2 YYDKDF (reference sequence). This CDR3 has 16 residues. V gave up 0 bases and J gave up 5 bases, with 13 bases separating them. This CDR3 is CATSREGEGRTGELFF. In DNA, the CDR3 is TGTGCCACCAGCAGAGAGGGGGAAGGACGGACCGGGGAGCTGTTTTTT.

A few counts support this clonotype. V is TRBV11-3 and J is TRBJ1-5; D gene unclear. Germline-derived CDR1 and CDR2 are SGHNT and YENEEA. This CDR3 has 13 amino acids. Trimming left V 5 bases short and J 7 bases short, with 12 bases between. DNA for the CDR3: TGTGCCAGCAGCCCAGGTCCATGGCAGCCCCAGCATTTT. Translated: CASSPGPWQPQHF. Together with reference TRBV11-3 and TRBJ1-5, the CDR3 gives the full variable domain: EAGVVQSPRYKIIEKKQPVAFWCNPISGHNTLYWYLQNLGQGPELLIRYENEEAVDDSQLPKDRFSAERLKGVDSTLKIQPAELGDSAVYLCASSPGPWQPQHFGDGTRLSIL.

This clonotype was found a few times. The rearrangement links TRBV19 to TRBJ2-7; 10 bases align to TRBD1. The trim removed 4 bases at V and 2 bases at J, leaving 8 bases unmatched. Per the germline V gene, CDR1 is LNHDA and CDR2 is SQIVND (reference sequence). The CDR3 is 16 residues long. CDR3 sequence (DNA): TGTGCCAGTAGTAGGCCTGGGACAGGGGAGGCCTACGAGCAGTACTTC. Amino acid sequence: CASSRPGTGEAYEQYF. Full variable domain (rest looked up from reference TRBV19 and TRBJ2-7): DGGITQSPKYLFRKEGQNVTLSCEQNLNHDAMYWYRQDPGQGLRLIYYSQIVNDFQKGDIAEGYSVSREKKESFPLTVTSAQKNPTAFYLCASSRPGTGEAYEQYFGPGTRLTVT.

The genes are TRBV19 and TRBJ1-5; TRBD1 agrees at 8 bases. V gave up 7 bases and J gave up 5 bases; unmatched junction bases: 7. Germline V lookup: CDR1 LNHDA, CDR2 SQIVND (reference sequence). The length of the CDR3 is 14 residues. The CDR3: CASKKTGADQPQHF. CDR3 bases: TGTGCCAGTAAAAAGACAGGGGCTGATCAGCCCCAGCATTTT.

Worth noting for this clonotype: The junction does not match germline at one end; this may be a read error. This chain uses TRBV5-4 with TRBJ2-1, with 8 bases that match TRBD2. This CDR3 is built from 15 residues. The germline V gene encodes CDR1 SGHNT and CDR2 YYREEE (reference sequence). CDR3 DNA: TGCGCCAGCAGCTCAGGGACTAGTCGGTACAATGAGCAGTTCTTC. Translating gives CASSSGTSRYNEQFF.

This clonotype is categorized as medium-sized. V gene TRBV6-1 combines with J gene TRBJ2-2; the D gene is possibly TRBD2 (6 bases). The CDR3 spans 13 residues. Germline lookup yields CDR1 MNHNS and CDR2 SASEGT. Between the trimmed V and J ends, which lost 9 bases and 3 bases, there was a span of 11 bases. The CDR3 is CARPGEDTGELFF. The CDR3 nucleotides read TGTGCCAGACCCGGGGAGGACACCGGGGAGCTGTTTTTT.

The V gene is TRBV19, the J gene TRBJ1-1; the D is unclear. This CDR3 region has 14 residues. Germline loops: CDR1 LNHDA, CDR2 SQIVND (reference sequence). Trimming removed 3 bases at V and 3 bases at J, with 11 bases between. Here the CDR3 reads CASSIRVLDTEAFF. CDR3 sequence (DNA): TGTGCCAGTAGTATTCGAGTTCTGGACACTGAAGCTTTCTTT.

This clonotype was seen more than once but under ten times. V and J are TRBV19 and TRBJ1-5, with D tentatively TRBD1 (5 bases). Trimming shortened V by 5 bases and J by 2 bases, and 10 bases separated the two germline ends. The CDR3 contains 14 residues. Germline V gene lookup returns CDR1 LNHDA and CDR2 SQIVND (reference sequence). For the CDR3, the DNA is TGTGCCAGTAGTGAGGGACTGGGCAATCAGCCCCAGCATTTT. Translation gives CASSEGLGNQPQHF.

The J gene is TRBJ2-3, the V gene TRBV7-3; D is perhaps TRBD2 (6 bases). Looked up from germline, CDR1 is SGHTA and CDR2 is FQGTGA. V was pared by 5 bases and J by 0 bases, with 15 bases between. The CDR3 contains 16 residues. The CDR3 nucleotides are TGTGCCAGCAGCCCTTTTAGCGGAGCTAGCACAGATACGCAGTATTTT. Its protein is CASSPFSGASTDTQYF.

This clonotype has only a few counts. The genes are TRBV18 and TRBJ2-2; D is perhaps TRBD1 (6 bases). Trimming removed 8 bases at V and 4 bases at J, with 11 bases between. CDR1 is KGHSH and CDR2 is LQKENI in the germline V gene. The CDR3 consists of 13 residues. The CDR3 sequence is CASHRDSTGELFF. The CDR3 nucleotides are TGTGCCAGCCACAGGGATAGCACCGGGGAGCTGTTTTTT.

This clonotype has a single count. V usage is TRBV6-6 and J usage is TRBJ1-1; D unresolved. V lost 2 bases and J lost 2, with 15 bases in between. The germline gives CDR1 MNHNY, CDR2 SVGAGI (reference sequence). The CDR3 length is 16 residues. DNA of the CDR3: TGTGCCAGCAGTTACGCCGCTGGTCAGGTTAACACTGAAGCTTTCTTT. This translates into CASSYAAGQVNTEAFF.

V is TRBV19 and J is TRBJ1-1; D unresolved. Deletions cut 0 bases from V and 3 bases from J, with 8 bases between. Per the germline V gene, CDR1 is LNHDA and CDR2 is SQIVND (reference sequence). CDR3 length: 14 amino acids. The chain's CDR3 is CASSIDAAYTEAFF. CDR3 nucleotide sequence: TGTGCCAGTAGTATAGATGCAGCTTACACTGAAGCTTTCTTT.

The genes are TRBV10-3 and TRBJ2-3; D tentatively fits TRBD1 or TRBD2 (5 bases each). The CDR3 covers 15 residues. Germline-derived CDR1 and CDR2 are ENHRY and SYGVKD. V lost 7 bases to trimming and J lost 0 bases, with 14 bases between them. CDR3 DNA: TGTGCCATCACCTCAGGGACCCGGAGCACAGATACGCAGTATTTT. It encodes CAITSGTRSTDTQYF.

This chain links TRBV11-3 with TRBJ2-5, with D tentatively TRBD2 (6 bases). CDR1 is SGHNT and CDR2 is YENEEA in the germline V gene. The CDR3 spans 15 residues. The V end lost 6 bases, the J end lost 6 bases, and 20 bases lay between the germline ends. CDR3 DNA sequence: TGTGCCAGCAGGCTCCGGGACTTGGCTTATCAGACCCAGTACTTC. Its protein is CASRLRDLAYQTQYF.

V is TRBV30 and J is TRBJ2-7; possible D gene TRBD2, 5 bases. This CDR3 is 15 amino acids long. The V end lost 4 bases, the J end lost 1 base, and 17 bases lay between the germline ends. Germline V gene sequence: CDR1 GTSNPN, CDR2 SVGIG (reference sequence). CDR3 in DNA: TGTGCCTGGACCCCTGTGGGTCGCGGGTCCTACGAGCAGTACTTC. Amino acids: CAWTPVGRGSYEQYF.

V usage is TRBV6-5 and J usage is TRBJ2-1; D ambiguous. The CDR3 consists of 13 residues. V was clipped by 4 bases and J by 7 bases, with 11 bases between them. CDR1 and CDR2 (germline): MNHEY, SVGAGI. CDR3 DNA: TGTGCCAGCAGTTCTCCATCCGTGAATGAGCAGTTCTTC. Its protein is CASSSPSVNEQFF.

This clonotype is termed medium-sized. V usage is TRBV6-5 and J usage is TRBJ2-2; D is unresolved. The CDR3 consists of 14 residues. CDR1 and CDR2 from the germline V gene are MNHEY and SVGAGI. Trimming left V 6 bases short and J 3 bases short, with 11 bases between. CDR3 in DNA: TGTGCCAGCAGCCTAAGTTGGGACACCGGGGAGCTGTTTTTT. Protein product: CASSLSWDTGELFF.

In its sample, this clonotype was seen a few times. The chain carries TRBV5-6 and TRBJ1-2; D not resolved. Trimming stripped 4 bases from V and 7 bases from J, with 11 bases between. CDR3 length: 12 amino acids. CDR1 and CDR2 (germline): SGHDT, YYEEEE. DNA of the CDR3: TGTGCCAGCAGCACCGTCTGGAGTGGCTACACCTTC. Translating gives CASSTVWSGYTF.

This clonotype was recorded a few times. The rearrangement joins TRBV5-4 to TRBJ2-2; 7 bases agree with TRBD2. This CDR3 has 15 amino acids. The germline V gene encodes CDR1 SGHNT and CDR2 YYREEE (reference sequence). The V and J ends lost 3 bases and 2 bases, in that order; junction bases with no gene match: 4. The CDR3 region is CASSSGGYNTGELFF. CDR3 sequence (DNA): TGTGCCAGCAGCTCGGGGGGATATAACACCGGGGAGCTGTTTTTT.